The 2 T cell receptor beta chains given below trace back to one sample, sequenced in a study of blood T cell repertoires in COVID-19. Data came from immunoSEQ multiplex PCR; TCRdb stores just in-frame clones and leaves some out. The data show fewer than 300,000 clones, roughly 85% seen once. Source material: PBMCs or T cells enriched from blood (not recorded which). The receptors here all came from a man in his forties who had been exposed to COVID-19.

This clone was seen only a few times. The chain combines TRBV5-1 with TRBJ1-1, with TRBD1 matching over 9 bases. The CDR3 is made up of 16 amino acids. In germline, CDR1 is SGHRS, CDR2 YFSETQ. V shed 4 bases and J 2 bases; nucleotides not matched to a gene: 9. For the CDR3, the DNA is TGCGCCAGCAGCCGGGGACAGGGCAGGGTCAACACTGAAGCTTTCTTT. It encodes CASSRGQGRVNTEAFF.

The V call is TRBV14, the J call TRBJ1-5, with D possibly TRBD1 on 5 matching bases. CDR1 is SGHDN, CDR2 FVKESK, per germline. The CDR3 is 16 residues long. Trimming removed 0 bases at V and 7 bases at J, with 16 bases between. CDR3 DNA: TGTGCCAGCAGCCAAGATGGTAAAAGGGGTTGCCAGCCCCAGCATTTT. Translated: CASSQDGKRGCQPQHF. Full variable domain (missing parts from reference TRBV14 and TRBJ1-5): EAGVTQFPSHSVIEKGQTVTLRCDPISGHDNLYWYRRVMGKEIKFLLHFVKESKQDESGMPNNRFLAERTGGTYSTLKVQPAELEDSGVYFCASSQDGKRGCQPQHFGDGTRLSIL.